Following are 30 T cell receptor beta chains from one sample sequenced in a study of T cell changes during pregnancy in multiple sclerosis. The data were produced by immunoSEQ multiplex PCR, yet TCRdb's version contains in-frame clones alone and is incomplete. This sample has nearly 80,000 clones, with more than 90% found just once. The sequencing here drew on CD4+ T cells from peripheral blood mononuclear cells, taken before pregnancy. Source of these receptors: a female donor with multiple sclerosis, enrolled in a pregnancy study.

The V call is TRBV7-9, the J call TRBJ1-1; 8 nucleotides match TRBD1. The CDR3 length is 18 residues. The J segment lost 5 bases and the V segment lost 2 bases, leaving 16 bases of the junction unmatched. CDR1 and CDR2 from the germline V gene are SEHNR and FQNEAQ (reference sequence). The CDR3 DNA sequence: TGTGCCAGCAGCTTAACTTCTTTTTCCGGACAGGGTCAAACTGAAGCTTTCTTT. Amino acids: CASSLTSFSGQGQTEAFF.

V gene TRBV5-5 combines with J gene TRBJ1-2, with D uncertain. V lost 0 bases and J lost 7, with 13 bases in between. Germline CDR1 SGHKS, CDR2 YYEKEE (reference sequence). The CDR3 contains 14 residues. The CDR3 bases are TGTGCCAGCAGCTTGGAGGTAGCTTCTCGTGGCTACACCTTC. This codes for CASSLEVASRGYTF.

This clone appeared once. The gene calls are TRBV10-3 and TRBJ1-1, with 7 bases matching TRBD1. Trimming at V came to 2 bases and at J to 10 bases, leaving 13 bases not matched to a gene. Germline V gene sequence: CDR1 ENHRY, CDR2 SYGVKD. CDR3 size: 15 residues. The CDR3 nucleotides are TGTGCCATCAGTGAGAATTCCGGGACAGCCTTGTTAGCTTTCTTT. Translating gives CAISENSGTALLAFF.

This clone occurred once. The J gene is TRBJ2-5, the V gene TRBV5-1; unclear D gene. The germline V and J ends were trimmed by 0 bases and 0 bases, with 6 bases remaining between them. This CDR3 has 14 residues. From germline, CDR1 is SGHRS and CDR2 YFSETQ. CDR3 sequence reads: CASSLENNQETQYF. In DNA, the CDR3 is TGCGCCAGCAGCTTGGAAAACAACCAAGAGACCCAGTACTTC.

The chain uses TRBV5-4 and TRBJ2-2; 10 bases fit TRBD2. CDR3 length: 16 amino acids. Germline V gene data show CDR1 as SGHNT and CDR2 as YYREEE (reference sequence). V shed 4 bases, J shed 0 bases, and the junction held 3 bases outside the gene matches. CDR3 region: CASSPGLAANTGELFF. In nucleotides, the CDR3 is TGTGCCAGCAGCCCAGGACTAGCGGCGAACACCGGGGAGCTGTTTTTT.

This clone came up once. The V and J genes are TRBV5-5 and TRBJ2-2; 13 bases align to TRBD2. Germline trimming cut 0 bases from V and 5 bases from J; bases unmatched to any gene: 1. Germline CDR1 reads SGHKS; CDR2 reads YYEKEE (reference sequence). This CDR3 has 16 amino acids. This CDR3 is CASSLALAGGTGELFF. CDR3 nucleotide sequence: TGTGCCAGCAGCTTGGCACTAGCGGGAGGGACCGGGGAGCTGTTTTTT.

This chain uses TRBV28 with TRBJ1-1; D is unresolved. The CDR3 runs 11 residues. V gave up 3 bases and J gave up 5 bases, with 4 bases separating them. In germline, CDR1 is MDHEN, CDR2 SYDVKM. For the CDR3, the DNA is TGTGCCAGCAGTTTGAGGACTGAAGCTTTCTTT. This codes for CASSLRTEAFF.

This clone was picked up one time. The V gene is TRBV2, the J gene TRBJ2-1, with TRBD2 as a possible D gene (5 bases). CDR3 length: 11 amino acids. CDR1 SNHLY and CDR2 FYNNEI come from the germline V gene. V shed 5 bases and J shed 7 bases, with 6 bases lying between them. CDR3 protein: CASSWRNEQFF. As DNA, the CDR3 is TGTGCCAGCAGTTGGAGGAATGAGCAGTTCTTC.

The chain employs TRBV29-1 and TRBJ2-7, with D possibly matching TRBD2 (5 bases). The V gene lost 1 base and the J gene lost 5 bases, with 9 bases spanning the gap. Germline lookup yields CDR1 SQVTM and CDR2 ANQGSEA. CDR3 length equals 12 residues. The CDR3 here is CSVEVLRDEQYF. The DNA for the CDR3 is TGCAGCGTTGAAGTATTGAGGGACGAGCAGTACTTC.

The chain carries TRBV28 and TRBJ2-5, with TRBD1 matching 8 bases. The CDR3 has 14 residues. With 7 bases clipped from V and 3 bases from J, the junction kept 7 bases outside the gene matches. CDR1 and CDR2 (germline): MDHEN, SYDVKM. The CDR3 protein is CASISGTGKETQYF. DNA for the CDR3: TGTGCCAGCATTTCCGGGACAGGAAAAGAGACCCAGTACTTC.

The chain has TRBV7-9 and TRBJ2-3; TRBD2 matches at 7 bases. Germline CDR1 reads SEHNR; CDR2 reads FQNEAQ (reference sequence). V gave up 5 bases and J gave up 0 bases; unmatched junction bases: 8. The CDR3 runs 16 residues. CDR3 DNA sequence: TGTGCCAGCAGCCCCAATATAGCGGGTAGCACAGATACGCAGTATTTT. Translation gives CASSPNIAGSTDTQYF.

The rearrangement uses TRBV19 and TRBJ2-7; D may be TRBD1 (5 bases). Germline CDR1 and CDR2: LNHDA and SQIVND (reference sequence). The CDR3 is made up of 13 amino acids. Trimming removed 5 bases from V and 3 bases from J, with 11 bases in between. CDR3 nucleotide sequence: TGTGCCAGTAGTCGTACCCAGGGCTACGAGCAGTACTTC. Translating it yields CASSRTQGYEQYF.

This chain connects TRBV28 to TRBJ1-2; the D gene is possibly TRBD1 (6 bases). This CDR3 comprises 16 residues. In germline, CDR1 is MDHEN, CDR2 SYDVKM. The V end lost 5 bases, the J end lost 5 bases, and 21 bases lay between the germline ends. The CDR3 DNA reads as TGTGCCAGCAGTCCCCTCTGGGGGGGGCGCGGGTATGGCTACACCTTC. Its translation is CASSPLWGGRGYGYTF.

The genes are TRBV6-1 and TRBJ1-4, with D possibly being TRBD1 (5 bases). Germline lookup yields CDR1 MNHNS and CDR2 SASEGT. The V end lost 5 bases, the J end lost 8 bases, and 12 bases lay between the germline ends. The CDR3 has 13 residues. Written as DNA, the CDR3 is TGTGCCAGCAGTACCAGGGTTCGGGAAAAACTGTTTTTT. As protein: CASSTRVREKLFF.

The CDR3: CASRSSGRFADTQYF. The CDR3 DNA reads as TGTGCCAGCAGATCCAGCGGGAGGTTCGCAGATACGCAGTATTTT. The rearrangement links TRBV28 to TRBJ2-3, with TRBD2 identical over 9 bases. This CDR3 is built from 15 residues. Trimming removed 6 bases from V and 4 bases from J; junction bases left unmatched: 8. CDR1 and CDR2 from the germline V gene are MDHEN and SYDVKM.

The chain couples TRBV10-1 to TRBJ1-6; 8 bases are a match to TRBD1. CDR3 length: 21 residues. Germline V gene data show CDR1 as WNHNN and CDR2 as SYGVQD (reference sequence). V dropped 6 bases and J dropped 3; count of bases not matched to a gene: 22. The CDR3 reads CASRRVGWTGIKLNYNSPLHF. CDR3 in DNA: TGCGCCAGCAGAAGAGTGGGGTGGACAGGGATCAAACTCAACTATAATTCACCCCTCCACTTT.

A single count supports this clone. The chain links TRBV28 to TRBJ1-5; D possibly corresponds to TRBD1 (6 bases). Per the germline V gene, CDR1 is MDHEN and CDR2 is SYDVKM. The germline V and J ends were trimmed by 6 bases and 9 bases, with 18 bases remaining between them. The CDR3 length is 14 residues. Here the CDR3 DNA reads TGTGCCAGCAGCCCCCCCGGGAAAGGGGGGCCCCAGCATTTT. Residues: CASSPPGKGGPQHF.

The V call is TRBV28, the J call TRBJ1-4; maybe TRBD1 (5 bases). The germline CDR1 and CDR2 sequences are MDHEN and SYDVKM. The CDR3 is 14 amino acids. Trimming left V 6 bases short and J 8 bases short, with 16 bases between. This CDR3 is CASSPPGLGEKLFF. DNA for the CDR3: TGTGCCAGCAGCCCCCCAGGGTTAGGGGAAAAACTGTTTTTT.

The gene calls are TRBV7-2 and TRBJ1-1; 10 positions match TRBD1. The CDR3 runs to 15 residues. V was clipped by 2 bases and J by 8 bases; unmatched bases: 8. Per the germline V gene, CDR1 is SGHTA and CDR2 is FQGNSA. In DNA form, the CDR3 reads TGTGCCAGCAGCTTATTGGGACAGGGGTTTAAGGAAGCTTTCTTT. Encoded protein: CASSLLGQGFKEAFF. The full variable domain, completed using reference TRBV7-2 and TRBJ1-1, is GAGVSQSPSNKVTEKGKDVELRCDPISGHTALYWYRQSLGQGLEFLIYFQGNSAPDKSGLPSDRFSAERTGGSVSTLTIQRTQQEDSAVYLCASSLLGQGFKEAFFGQGTRLTVV.

The chain is built from TRBV10-3 and TRBJ2-7, with 9 bases that match TRBD1. V gave up 11 bases and J gave up 2 bases; unmatched junction bases: 4. From germline, CDR1 is ENHRY and CDR2 SYGVKD. The CDR3 totals 12 residues. The CDR3 DNA is TGTGCCGGCGGGACAGGGACCTACGAGCAGTACTTC. It codes for CAGGTGTYEQYF.

V and J are TRBV5-4 and TRBJ1-2; TRBD1 aligns across 12 bases. The CDR3 runs to 15 residues. The trim removed 3 bases at V and 5 bases at J, leaving 5 bases unmatched. Germline V CDR1 and CDR2: SGHNT, YYREEE (reference sequence). CDR3 coding DNA: TGTGCCAGCAGCTGGGGACAGGGGGCAGGGTATGGCTACACCTTC. This sequence encodes CASSWGQGAGYGYTF.

DNA for the CDR3: TGCGCCAGCAGCTGGGGACTATTCCGGGGGAACACTGAAGCTTTCTTT. Translation gives CASSWGLFRGNTEAFF. The rearrangement links TRBV5-1 to TRBJ1-1, with TRBD1 as a possible D gene (5 bases). V was pared by 3 bases and J by 1 base, with 16 bases between. The CDR3 totals 16 residues. Germline CDR1 reads SGHRS; CDR2 reads YFSETQ.

V and J are TRBV5-1 and TRBJ2-3; perhaps TRBD1 as D (6 bases). Germline CDR1 is SGHRS and CDR2 is YFSETQ. This CDR3 has 14 residues. Trimming removed 3 bases at V and 2 bases at J, with 10 bases between. The DNA of the CDR3 is TGCGCCAGCAGCTGGCAGGGGCCCACAGATACGCAGTATTTT. Translated: CASSWQGPTDTQYF.

The chain links TRBV28 to TRBJ2-7; D ambiguous. Germline CDR1 MDHEN, CDR2 SYDVKM. The V gene lost 1 base and the J gene lost 2 bases, with 3 bases spanning the gap. This CDR3 region has 12 residues. CDR3 region: CASSLLAYEQYF. CDR3 coding DNA: TGTGCCAGCAGTTTATTAGCCTACGAGCAGTACTTC.

This chain uses TRBV27 with TRBJ1-2; TRBD1 matches at 10 bases. Germline-derived CDR1 and CDR2 are MNHEY and SMNVEV (reference sequence). The CDR3 totals 14 residues. V lost 4 bases, J lost 4 bases, and 3 bases stayed unmatched. CDR3 loop: CASSSTGGVYGYTF. CDR3 DNA: TGTGCCAGCAGTTCGACAGGGGGCGTCTATGGCTACACCTTC.

The CDR3 here is CAWSGEGEKLFF. CDR3 DNA: TGTGCCTGGAGTGGGGAGGGAGAAAAACTGTTTTTT. The genes are TRBV30 and TRBJ1-4; no firm D call. The CDR3 covers 12 residues. V was trimmed by 1 base and J by 8 bases, leaving 8 bases between them. Germline CDR1 is GTSNPN and CDR2 is SVGIG (reference sequence).

A word on this clone: Germline is not matched at one junction end, which may reflect a read error. The chain carries TRBV6-1 and TRBJ1-1; 9 bases are a match to TRBD1. The CDR3 length is 14 residues. Germline V gene lookup returns CDR1 MNHNS and CDR2 SASEGT. The DNA for the CDR3 is TGTGCCAGCAGTCGGGGACAGGGAAACATTGAAGCTTTCTTT. Its translation is CASSRGQGNIEAFF.

This chain links TRBV5-6 with TRBJ1-5; D is uncertain. The V end was cut by 0 bases, the J end by 7 bases, with 14 bases between. This CDR3 is built from 15 residues. Germline CDR1 is SGHDT and CDR2 is YYEEEE. CDR3 residues: CASSLAYGRGQPQHF. CDR3 in DNA: TGTGCCAGCAGCTTGGCCTATGGCCGGGGACAGCCCCAGCATTTT.

Worth noting for this clone: This CDR3 is also generated by other DNA sequences in the sample. The CDR3 nucleotides are TGCGCCAGCAGCTCCCAGGGGGGAACTGAAGCTTTCTTT. Translation gives CASSSQGGTEAFF. V is TRBV5-1 and J is TRBJ1-1; 7 bases match TRBD1. The V and J ends lost 3 bases and 5 bases, in that order; junction bases with no gene match: 4. Germline V gene data show CDR1 as SGHRS and CDR2 as YFSETQ. The CDR3 totals 13 residues.

Only one count was recorded for this clone. The chain has TRBV5-1 and TRBJ1-1; TRBD1 might be the D (6 bases). Trimming took off 5 bases at V and 3 bases at J, with 14 bases between the two ends. Germline V gene sequence: CDR1 SGHRS, CDR2 YFSETQ. The CDR3 length is 14 residues. This CDR3 is CASSPLGAHTEAFF. The CDR3 nucleotides are TGCGCCAGCAGTCCGTTGGGGGCCCACACTGAAGCTTTCTTT.